This entry is about one T cell receptor (beta chain). The antigen it binds to is not known. Within one base of it there is no much larger clone, and no base qualities were kept. These data belong to a study of identifying expanded T cells in peripheral blood (dated 2019 in TCRdb). For the study in its entirety: Four technical replicates, made by sequencing separate aliquots from the same pool of genomic DNA, were compared pairwise. Points the paper makes about the study in general: The beta-binomial model significantly reduced the number of clones called differentially abundant and the false-positive rate across all healthy-donor time intervals. Variance in clone template counts between roughly 2-week samples significantly increased with total template count across all healthy donors. The authors expected that over much longer intervals, such as months to years, biological variance in healthy repertoires might increase even further. Approximately 1.2 differentially abundant clones were flagged by the binomial model between technical replicates, whereas about 15 and 18 were flagged over around two weeks and four weeks, respectively.

During the collection period, no immune events, such as infections, were documented for the healthy donors. To calibrate time-dependent variance in a beta-binomial model of T-cell clone differential abundance, blood repertoires from healthy donors were used as a training cohort. The training cohort included approximately 10 healthy donors, of whom 3 were female and 7 were male. The donors were between about 25 and 70 years old, with an average age of about 40 years. Whole blood from each healthy donor was obtained from a commercial supplier and was collected at three time points approximately 15 days apart. For immunosequencing, genomic DNA was extracted from unsorted whole blood. TCRbeta CDR3 regions were profiled with the immunoSEQ Assay using bias-controlled multiplex PCR amplification of genomic DNA. As for the original processing: To quantify the absolute abundance of each unique TCRbeta CDR3 region, the sequences were collapsed and filtered. Differential abundance was tested with a binomial (Fisher-equivalent) model and with a beta-binomial model adding time-dependent variance fitted from healthy donors. Clones with fewer than 5 combined templates were removed, and differential abundance was called for clones with a Benjamini-Hochberg FDR below 0.01. Using the form v = (b*log(k)+a)^2, the beta-binomial variance was modeled as a function of the total template count across the two samples. In its TCRdb copy, this immuneACCESS table keeps in-frame sequences only and misses some clones. Where compared with another copy, unresolved V genes explain less than half of these, and the others have no known cause. V and J calls and clone size are those listed in that table; D and trimming were worked out from the DNA. The sample table records 100,000 to 150,000 clones; less than 90% of these occur just once. Around 8.4% of the sample goes to the ten largest clones.

The junction carries 13 bases between V and J, which are trimmed by 5 bases and 0 bases respectively. CDR1 LNHDA and CDR2 SQIVND are derived from the germline V gene (reference sequence). The CDR3 goes from the cysteine to the phenylalanine over 15 residues. Only the CDR3 portion is preserved as DNA: 45 bases, with reading frame beginning at the first base. Input material: blood. This receptor was obtained from a person aged 18 to 70 in good health. The chain employs TRBV19 and TRBJ1-1, with an unclear D gene assignment. The nucleotide sequence is TGTGCCAGTAGTTCGACTTGGCAGATGAACACTGAAGCTTTCTTT. Translated, this is CASSSTWQMNTEAFF.